This T cell receptor beta chain originates from a study of sequential checkpoint blockade in melanoma. Germline V gene lookup returns CDR1 SGHRS and CDR2 YFSETQ. The CDR3 extends over 16 amino acids. The J segment lost 4 bases and the V segment lost 4 bases, leaving 7 bases of the junction unmatched. Here immunoSEQ multiplex PCR was the method, and the copy in TCRdb shows in-frame clones only, minus some. Of roughly 23,000 clones in the sample, over 80% were seen once. Treatment meaning: randomized to nivolumab then ipilimumab (arm A) or the reverse (arm B). The genes are TRBV5-1 and TRBJ2-5; 13 bases line up with TRBD2. The source material was CD8+ T cells sorted from blood (inferred from file names), sampled from a patient given nivolumab and ipilimumab in sequence. This TCR derives from a human donor with melanoma. In DNA form, the CDR3 reads TGCGCCAGCAGCCAAGGACTAGCGGGAGTTGTAGAGACCCAGTACTTC. Translated: CASSQGLAGVVETQYF.